This TCR beta chain was found in a study of OX40 agonist ivuxolimab in advanced cancers. Study as a whole: Patients in the trial were receiving intravenous ivuxolimab every 2 weeks, at doses of 0.01 to 10 mg/kg. Notes on the study in general: In the 0.1-3.0 mg/kg groups, partial responders showed among the lowest expansion.

This CDR3 spans 22 amino acids. J lost 3 bases, V lost 6 bases, and 28 bases had no gene match. The germline V gene encodes CDR1 SGHVT and CDR2 SQSDAQ. Method: immunoSEQ multiplex PCR; TCRdb's copy keeps in-frame clones and lacks some. The table has around 79,000 clones, around 90% seen once. Worth noting for this clone: Its matching antigen is unknown.

J is TRBJ1-4 and V is TRBV7-4, with 7 bases that match TRBD1. The receptor was isolated from an adult with an advanced solid tumor such as melanoma, head and neck, liver or kidney cancer. The sequenced sample was CD4+ or CD8+ T cells sorted from blood, obtained in a trial of the OX40 agonist ivuxolimab. The CDR3 region has the DNA TGTGCCAGCAGATTTAGTAGGTTCCCGGGACAGCCTCACCGTGGGGCTAATGAAAAACTGTTTTTT. Its protein product is CASRFSRFPGQPHRGANEKLFF.